These T cell receptor beta chains were read from a single sample in a study of a mutant IDH1 vaccine in newly diagnosed glioma. These TCRs are of unknown antigen specificity. Profiled with immunoSEQ multiplex PCR; TCRdb holds only in-frame clones, not every one. Here the sample spans tens of thousands of clones, under 85% being singletons. The sample here was PBMCs, taken from a glioma patient whose treatment included an IDH1 peptide vaccine. All receptors derive from a man aged 25 to 45 with glioma. The conserved cysteine and the conserved F or W are not part of the CDR3 here. Each record gives: clone size, V gene, CDR3 protein. A clone size is listed for some rows: how often the clone was seen (once, few, many), or a class if it is expanded.

abundance: .; v_gene: TRBV7-9; CDR3aa: ASSVRGGTTDTQY
abundance: .; v_gene: TRBV18; CDR3aa: ASSPPGSLGASGNTIY
abundance: .; v_gene: TRBV27; CDR3aa: ASSSTSGGGLGETQY
abundance: .; v_gene: TRBV28; CDR3aa: ASSLSPSSYEQY
abundance: .; v_gene: TRBV4-1; CDR3aa: ASSQRSGSNYGYT
abundance: .; v_gene: TRBV5-1; CDR3aa: ASSTGGFSEQF
abundance: .; v_gene: TRBV11-2; CDR3aa: ASSLRDGRYGYT
abundance: .; v_gene: TRBV27; CDR3aa: ASSFSGLDNEQF
abundance: .; v_gene: TRBV27; CDR3aa: ASSLGGARREKLF
abundance: .; v_gene: TRBV5-1; CDR3aa: ASSLDDSINQPQH
abundance: .; v_gene: TRBV27; CDR3aa: ASSISGTGRNQPQH
abundance: .; v_gene: TRBV11-2; CDR3aa: ASSSRTGRDNEQF
abundance: .; v_gene: TRBV19; CDR3aa: ASSIGQLPETQY
abundance: .; v_gene: TRBV7-6; CDR3aa: ASSSTDTGELF
abundance: .; v_gene: TRBV7-2; CDR3aa: ASSSPFGLTYEQY
abundance: few; v_gene: TRBV4-1; CDR3aa: ASSQGGQGQLNTEAF
abundance: .; v_gene: TRBV19; CDR3aa: ASRDPERGSYNEQF
abundance: once; v_gene: TRBV13; CDR3aa: ASARTVVYEQY
abundance: .; v_gene: TRBV5-1; CDR3aa: ASSLGPVEMNTEAF
abundance: .; v_gene: TRBV4-1; CDR3aa: ASSQGREDYGYT
abundance: .; v_gene: TRBV10-3; CDR3aa: AISDPGTSNTGELF
abundance: few; v_gene: TRBV28; CDR3aa: ASSLIIGGPPGNTIY
abundance: .; v_gene: TRBV5-1; CDR3aa: ASSTTTGSVGGYT
abundance: .; v_gene: TRBV7-9; CDR3aa: ASRGGNSPLH
abundance: .; v_gene: TRBV7-6; CDR3aa: ASSLITDTQY
abundance: .; v_gene: TRBV6-4; CDR3aa: ASSELAGTDTQY